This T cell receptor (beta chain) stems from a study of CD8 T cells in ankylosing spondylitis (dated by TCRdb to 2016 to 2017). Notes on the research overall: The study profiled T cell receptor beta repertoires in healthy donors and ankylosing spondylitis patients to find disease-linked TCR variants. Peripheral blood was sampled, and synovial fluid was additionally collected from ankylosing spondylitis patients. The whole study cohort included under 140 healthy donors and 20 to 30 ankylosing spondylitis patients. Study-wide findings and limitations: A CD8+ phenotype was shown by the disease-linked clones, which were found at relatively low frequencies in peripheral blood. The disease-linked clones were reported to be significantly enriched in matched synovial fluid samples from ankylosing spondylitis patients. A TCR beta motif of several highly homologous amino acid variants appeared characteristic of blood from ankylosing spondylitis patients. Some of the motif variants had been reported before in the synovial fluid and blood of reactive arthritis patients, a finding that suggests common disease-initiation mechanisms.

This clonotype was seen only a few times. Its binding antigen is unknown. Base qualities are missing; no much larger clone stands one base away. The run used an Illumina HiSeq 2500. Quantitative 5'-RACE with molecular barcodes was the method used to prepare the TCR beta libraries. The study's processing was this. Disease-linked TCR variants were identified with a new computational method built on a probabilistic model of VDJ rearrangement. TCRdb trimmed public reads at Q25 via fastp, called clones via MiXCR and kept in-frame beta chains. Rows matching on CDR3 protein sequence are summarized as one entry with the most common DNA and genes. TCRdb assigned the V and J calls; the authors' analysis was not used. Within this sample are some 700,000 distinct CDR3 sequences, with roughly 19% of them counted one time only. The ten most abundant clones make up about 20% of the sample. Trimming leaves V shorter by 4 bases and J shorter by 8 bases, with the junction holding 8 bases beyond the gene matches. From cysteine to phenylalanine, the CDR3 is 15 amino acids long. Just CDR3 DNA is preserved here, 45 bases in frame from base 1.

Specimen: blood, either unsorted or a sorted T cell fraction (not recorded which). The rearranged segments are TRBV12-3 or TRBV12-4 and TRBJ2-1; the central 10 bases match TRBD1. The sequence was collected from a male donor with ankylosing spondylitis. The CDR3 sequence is CASSSVGQGRDEQFF. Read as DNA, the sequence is TGTGCCAGCAGTTCGGTGGGACAGGGGAGGGATGAGCAGTTCTTC.